The 14 T cell receptor beta chains listed next were all sequenced from one sample in a study of response to subunit inactivated influenza vaccine. TCRdb called the RT-PCR reads again in MiXCR, with one record for every CDR3 protein. Among hundreds of thousands of distinct CDR3 sequences listed, 14% were seen once. Source: PBMCs from blood, taken approximately 15 days before vaccination. Source of these receptors: a man in his fifties who received an inactivated influenza vaccine.

CDR3: CASSFNLNTEAFF. DNA for the CDR3: TGTGCCAGCAGCTTTAATCTGAACACTGAAGCTTTCTTT. The chain recombines TRBV7-9 with TRBJ1-1; D not resolved. V dropped 3 bases and J dropped 0 bases, with 5 bases sitting between them. The CDR3 has 13 residues. Per germline, CDR1 SEHNR and CDR2 FQNEAQ (reference sequence).

The rearrangement uses TRBV6-5 and TRBJ1-1, with 7 positions matching TRBD1. The length of the CDR3 is 14 residues. Trimming removed 2 bases from V and 3 bases from J; junction bases left unmatched: 3. The germline CDR1 and CDR2 sequences are MNHEY and SVGAGI. The CDR3 DNA reads as TGTGCCAGCAGTTACAGGGGGCCGGACACTGAAGCTTTCTTT. Residues: CASSYRGPDTEAFF.

This clonotype was observed a few times. The chain links TRBV24-1 to TRBJ2-1, with D unclear. Germline CDR1 and CDR2: KGHDR and SFDVKD. There are 14 residues in the CDR3. Trimming shortened V by 4 bases and J by 2 bases, and 8 bases separated the two germline ends. CDR3 amino acids: CATSDPTPYNEQFF. CDR3 DNA: TGTGCCACCAGTGACCCGACTCCCTACAATGAGCAGTTCTTC.

V and J are TRBV29-1 and TRBJ2-1; 7 bases agree with TRBD2. The V segment lost 5 bases and the J segment 9 bases; nucleotides outside the gene matches: 13. CDR1 SQVTM and CDR2 ANQGSEA come from the germline V gene. The CDR3 extends over 14 amino acids. The CDR3 spells CSVRSLGGAGEQFF. The CDR3 region has the DNA TGCAGCGTTAGGAGTCTGGGAGGGGCAGGTGAGCAGTTCTTC.

J is TRBJ2-3 and V is TRBV20-1; D gene uncertain. Trimming removed 0 bases at V and 2 bases at J, with 9 bases between. There are 14 residues in the CDR3. Germline loops: CDR1 DFQATT, CDR2 SNEGSKA (reference sequence). DNA of the CDR3: TGCAGTGCTAGAGATACGACGTTCACAGATACGCAGTATTTT. It specifies CSARDTTFTDTQYF.

This clonotype showed up many times. This chain connects TRBV19 to TRBJ1-1; D is uncertain. The CDR3 is made up of 14 amino acids. Germline V lookup: CDR1 LNHDA, CDR2 SQIVND (reference sequence). V lost 3 bases to trimming and J lost 1 base, with 9 bases between them. CDR3 coding DNA: TGTGCCAGTAGTATGGCCGGAGGGAACACTGAAGCTTTCTTT. Translated, it gives CASSMAGGNTEAFF.

This sequence joins TRBV29-1 and TRBJ1-2; no clear D. V dropped 7 bases and J dropped 4 bases, with 13 bases sitting between them. Germline assignment: CDR1 SQVTM and CDR2 ANQGSEA. This CDR3 has 12 residues. CDR3 nucleotide sequence: TGCAGCGCGGAGGGAGCGGGCTATGGCTACACCTTC. This translates into CSAEGAGYGYTF. The full variable domain, with the rest looked up from reference TRBV29-1 and TRBJ1-2, is SAVISQKPSRDICQRGTSLTIQCQVDSQVTMMFWYRQQPGQSLTLIATANQGSEATYESGFVIDKFPISRPNLTFSTLTVSNMSPEDSSIYLCSAEGAGYGYTFGSGTRLTVV.

In this sample, this clonotype turned up a few times. The chain carries TRBV6-2 or TRBV6-3 and TRBJ2-3; TRBD1 matches at 7 bases. CDR1 is MNHEY, CDR2 SVGEGT, per germline. Trimming at V came to 10 bases and at J to 4 bases, leaving 11 bases not matched to a gene. The CDR3 has 14 residues. Written as DNA, the CDR3 is TGTGCCACAACAAGGGACAGTTCTCCAGATACGCAGTATTTT. Translation: CATTRDSSPDTQYF.

The gene calls are TRBV2 and TRBJ2-3; D remains unclear. The CDR3 is 13 residues long. The germline V gene has CDR1 SNHLY and CDR2 FYNNEI. Trimming stripped 6 bases from V and 3 bases from J, with 10 bases between. The CDR3 sequence is CASSRVRTDTQYF. The CDR3 bases are TGTGCCAGCAGCCGGGTTCGGACAGATACGCAGTATTTT.

This clonotype has just a few counts. The chain joins TRBV20-1 to TRBJ2-3; 7 bases are shared with TRBD2. This CDR3 has 15 amino acids. The V gene's germline CDR1 is DFQATT and CDR2 SNEGSKA (reference sequence). The trim removed 0 bases at V and 8 bases at J, leaving 11 bases unmatched. In DNA form, the CDR3 reads TGCAGTGCTAGAGAAGACACTAGCGCAGGCGGTACGCAGTATTTT. It translates to CSAREDTSAGGTQYF.

V usage is TRBV5-1 and J usage is TRBJ2-3, with 8 bases lining up with TRBD2. CDR1 and CDR2 from the germline V gene are SGHRS and YFSETQ. The CDR3 covers 16 residues. The J segment lost 4 bases and the V segment lost 4 bases, leaving 11 bases of the junction unmatched. The CDR3 here is CASSPNFGGDADTQYF. DNA of the CDR3: TGCGCCAGCAGCCCGAATTTCGGGGGGGATGCAGATACGCAGTATTTT. Full variable domain (remainder filled in from reference TRBV5-1 and TRBJ2-3): KAGVTQTPRYLIKTRGQQVTLSCSPISGHRSVSWYQQTPGQGLQFLFEYFSETQRNKGNFPGRFSGRQFSNSRSEMNVSTLELGDSALYLCASSPNFGGDADTQYFGPGTRLTVL.

This clonotype was observed a handful of times. The V call is TRBV29-1, the J call TRBJ2-7; D is unresolved. Germline CDR1 reads SQVTM; CDR2 reads ANQGSEA. Trimming took off 4 bases at V and 2 bases at J, with 12 bases between the two ends. CDR3 length: 13 amino acids. The CDR3 nucleotides read TGCAGCGTTGGGACGGCTCCCACCTACGAGCAGTACTTC. Protein product: CSVGTAPTYEQYF.

The gene calls are TRBV7-9 and TRBJ1-2; D remains ambiguous. The CDR3 contains 13 residues. Germline CDR1 is SEHNR and CDR2 is FQNEAQ (reference sequence). V was cut by 2 bases and J by 3 bases, with 7 bases left in between. The CDR3 is CASSLQVDYGYTF. The CDR3 nucleotides are TGTGCCAGCAGCTTACAGGTCGACTATGGCTACACCTTC.

V is TRBV7-3 and J is TRBJ2-2; 11 bases align to TRBD2. J lost 2 bases, V lost 6 bases, and 5 bases had no gene match. Germline V lookup: CDR1 SGHTA, CDR2 FQGTGA. The length of the CDR3 is 16 residues. CDR3 loop: CASRPTSGSNTGELFF. CDR3 nucleotide sequence: TGTGCCAGCAGACCAACTAGCGGGAGTAACACCGGGGAGCTGTTTTTT.